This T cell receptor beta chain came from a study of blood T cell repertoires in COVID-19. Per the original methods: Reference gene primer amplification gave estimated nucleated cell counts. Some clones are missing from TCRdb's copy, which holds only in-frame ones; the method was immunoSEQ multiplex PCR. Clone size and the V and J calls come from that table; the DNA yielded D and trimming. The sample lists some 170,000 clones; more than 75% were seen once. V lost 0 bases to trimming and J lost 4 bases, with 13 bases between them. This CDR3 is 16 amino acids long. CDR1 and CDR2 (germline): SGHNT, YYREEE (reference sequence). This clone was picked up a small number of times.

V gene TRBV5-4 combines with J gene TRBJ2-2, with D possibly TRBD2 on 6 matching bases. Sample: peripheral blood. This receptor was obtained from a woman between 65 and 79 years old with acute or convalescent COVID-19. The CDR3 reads CASSLAGTPGTGELFF. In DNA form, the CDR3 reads TGTGCCAGCAGCTTGGCCGGGACTCCCGGCACCGGGGAGCTGTTTTTT.